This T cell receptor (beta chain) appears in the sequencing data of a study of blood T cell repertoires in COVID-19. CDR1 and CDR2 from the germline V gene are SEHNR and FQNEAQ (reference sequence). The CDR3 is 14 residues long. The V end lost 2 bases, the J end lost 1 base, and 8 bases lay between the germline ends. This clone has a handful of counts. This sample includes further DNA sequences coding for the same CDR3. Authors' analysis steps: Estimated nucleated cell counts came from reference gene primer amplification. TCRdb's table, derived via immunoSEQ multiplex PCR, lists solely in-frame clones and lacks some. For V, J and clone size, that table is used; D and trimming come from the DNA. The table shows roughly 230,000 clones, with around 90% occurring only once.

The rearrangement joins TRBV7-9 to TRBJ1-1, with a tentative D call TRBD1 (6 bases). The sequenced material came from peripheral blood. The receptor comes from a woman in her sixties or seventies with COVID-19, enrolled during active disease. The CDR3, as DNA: TGTGCCAGCAGCTTATCAGGGGCGAACACTGAAGCTTTCTTT. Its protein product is CASSLSGANTEAFF.